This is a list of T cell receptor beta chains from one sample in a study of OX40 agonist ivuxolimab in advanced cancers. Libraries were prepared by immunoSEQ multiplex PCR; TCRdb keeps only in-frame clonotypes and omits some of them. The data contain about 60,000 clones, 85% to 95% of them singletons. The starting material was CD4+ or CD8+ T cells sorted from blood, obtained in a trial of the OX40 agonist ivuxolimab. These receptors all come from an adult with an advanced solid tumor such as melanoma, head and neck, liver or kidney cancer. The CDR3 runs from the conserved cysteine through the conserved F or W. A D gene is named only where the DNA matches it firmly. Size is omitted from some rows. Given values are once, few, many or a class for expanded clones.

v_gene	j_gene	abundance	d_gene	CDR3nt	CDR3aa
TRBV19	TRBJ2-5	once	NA	TGTGCCAGTAGTATGGGGGAGACCCAGTACTTC	CASSMGETQYF
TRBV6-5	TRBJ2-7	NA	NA	TGTGCCAGCGGGAGGGGGACAGTTCCCTACGAGCAGTACTTC	CASGRGTVPYEQYF
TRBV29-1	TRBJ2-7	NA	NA	TGCAGCGTTGAAGATCAGACACCCGAGCAGTACTTC	CSVEDQTPEQYF
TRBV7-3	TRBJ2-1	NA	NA	TGTGCCAGCAGCCCTTCGGCGGGATTTGGTAATGAGCAGTTCTTC	CASSPSAGFGNEQFF
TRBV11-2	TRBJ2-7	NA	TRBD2	TGTGCCAGCAGCCAACTAGCGGGAGTCTACGAGCAGTACTTC	CASSQLAGVYEQYF
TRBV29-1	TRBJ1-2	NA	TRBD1	TGCAGCGTTGAGGGGACAGGGGGCGCCCGATATGGCTACACCTTC	CSVEGTGGARYGYTF
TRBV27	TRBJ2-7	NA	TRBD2	TGTGCCAGCAGTTTCGGGGGAGGGAACGAGCAGTACTTC	CASSFGGGNEQYF
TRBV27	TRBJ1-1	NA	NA	TGTGCCAGCAGTTTTGTAATGAACACTGAAGCTTTCTTT	CASSFVMNTEAFF
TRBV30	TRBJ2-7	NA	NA	TGTGCCTGGAGTTTAGAAGAGGGGACTTCCTACGAGCAGTACTTC	CAWSLEEGTSYEQYF
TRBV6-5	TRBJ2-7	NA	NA	TGTGCCAGCAGCTACCTTGGGAGCCGCTCCTACGAGCAGTACTTC	CASSYLGSRSYEQYF
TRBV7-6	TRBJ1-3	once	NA	TGTGCCAGCAGCTTAGGACCACATGGCACCATATATTTT	CASSLGPHGTIYF
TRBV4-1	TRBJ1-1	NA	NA	TGCGCCAGCAGCCAAGATTTGGGAGGGGCCGAGACTGAAGCTTTCTTT	CASSQDLGGAETEAFF
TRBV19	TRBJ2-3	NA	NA	TGTGCCAGTAGTATTTGGAGGGGAGATACGCAGTATTTT	CASSIWRGDTQYF
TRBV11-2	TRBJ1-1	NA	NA	TGTGCCAGCAGCTTATACGGGGCCCTTTATGAAGCTTTCTTT	CASSLYGALYEAFF
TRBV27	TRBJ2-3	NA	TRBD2	TGTGCCAGCAGTTTAGGGACTAGCGCTACGCAGTATTTT	CASSLGTSATQYF
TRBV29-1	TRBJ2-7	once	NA	TGCAGCGCTGACCTTGGAGGGGGCGCCGGCACCTACGAGCAGTACTTC	CSADLGGGAGTYEQYF
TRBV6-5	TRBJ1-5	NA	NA	TGTGCCAGCAGCCCCCGGGTTTGGAGCAATCAGCCCCAGCATTTT	CASSPRVWSNQPQHF
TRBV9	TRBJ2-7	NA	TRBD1	TGTGCCAGCAGCGTAGCAGGACAGGCTCACTACGAGCAGTACTTC	CASSVAGQAHYEQYF